Below are 14 T cell receptor beta chains sequenced from a single sample in a study of shared clonotypes between healthy human individuals. Repertoires were generated with immunoSEQ multiplex PCR, while TCRdb's copy carries only in-frame clones and drops some. The top ten clones hold roughly 24% of a sample with about 120,000 clones, 55% to 70% of them seen once. The sequencing sample was made of memory CD8+ T cells sorted from blood. Subset noted: CD45RO+ cells pooled with CCR7-negative TemRA cells. The source is a woman younger than 45 in good health.

The V and J genes are TRBV11-2 and TRBJ1-1; D not resolved. Germline CDR1 SGHAT, CDR2 FQNNGV. The ends were cut back, 2 bases at V and 8 bases at J, with 6 bases in the middle. CDR3 length: 11 residues. CDR3 DNA sequence: TGTGCCAGCAGCTTATTACTCGAAGCTTTCTTT. It specifies CASSLLLEAFF.

The V call is TRBV27, the J call TRBJ2-3; no reliable D call. The CDR3 consists of 14 residues. Looked up from germline, CDR1 is MNHEY and CDR2 is SMNVEV (reference sequence). Between the trimmed V and J ends, which lost 5 bases and 4 bases, there was a span of 13 bases. The CDR3 spells CASSAPGPSDTQYF. Written as DNA, the CDR3 is TGTGCCAGCAGTGCGCCAGGACCTTCAGATACGCAGTATTTT.

V and J are TRBV28 and TRBJ2-7; possibly TRBD1 for D (5 bases). The germline V and J ends were trimmed by 5 bases and 8 bases, with 16 bases remaining between them. The CDR3 is made up of 13 amino acids. Germline V CDR1 and CDR2: MDHEN, SYDVKM. The CDR3 sequence: CASSPPFLDKQYF. Written as DNA, the CDR3 is TGTGCCAGCAGTCCGCCATTCTTGGACAAGCAGTACTTC. The variable domain in full, completed from reference TRBV28 and TRBJ2-7, reads DVKVTQSSRYLVKRTGEKVFLECVQDMDHENMFWYRQDPGLGLRLIYFSYDVKMKEKGDIPEGYSVSREKKERFSLILESASTNQTSMYLCASSPPFLDKQYFGPGTRLTVT.

Regarding this clone: With a far larger clone one base away, a read error is the likely cause. The rearrangement joins TRBV6-4 to TRBJ1-5; the match to TRBD1 covers 7 bases. The J segment lost 11 bases and the V segment lost 2 bases, leaving 6 bases of the junction unmatched. The CDR3 length is 13 residues. From germline, CDR1 is MRHNA and CDR2 SNTAGT. In nucleotides, the CDR3 is TGTGCCAGCAGTGACCAAGCACAGGGGTCCCAGCATTTT. This sequence encodes CASSDQAQGSQHF.

This chain joins TRBV6-1 and TRBJ1-1; D unresolved. Germline lookup yields CDR1 MNHNS and CDR2 SASEGT. This CDR3 region has 16 residues. Trimming cost V 3 bases and J 0 bases, with 14 bases left between them. The CDR3 coding sequence is TGTGCCAGCAGTGACTTGAGACTTTCCATGAACACTGAAGCTTTCTTT. It specifies CASSDLRLSMNTEAFF.

This clone was detected once. CDR3 amino acids: CASSLWGPGDNNEQFF. The CDR3 region has the DNA TGTGCCAGCAGTTTATGGGGGCCTGGGGATAACAATGAGCAGTTCTTC. The chain employs TRBV28 and TRBJ2-1; D perhaps matches TRBD1 (5 bases). The germline V gene has CDR1 MDHEN and CDR2 SYDVKM. V was shortened by 0 bases and J by 5 bases, with 14 bases between the two germline ends. The CDR3 runs to 16 residues.

The chain couples TRBV28 to TRBJ1-1, with D possibly being TRBD1 (6 bases). Germline V lookup: CDR1 MDHEN, CDR2 SYDVKM. The CDR3 runs to 15 residues. Trimming removed 2 bases from V and 6 bases from J, with 16 bases in between. The CDR3 reads CASSLRNRVGAEAFF. As DNA, the CDR3 is TGTGCCAGCAGTTTAAGGAACAGGGTAGGCGCTGAAGCTTTCTTT.

Of note for this clone: Given a much more abundant clone one base away, this may be a read error. The same CDR3 is also encoded by other DNA sequences in this sample. This rearrangement joins TRBV6-1 to TRBJ2-7; D gene uncertain. Germline values: CDR1 MNHNS, CDR2 SASEGT. V was clipped by 3 bases and J by 2 bases, with 5 bases between them. The CDR3 sequence is 12 residues long. The CDR3 protein is CASSDGPYEQYF. CDR3 bases: TGTGCCAGCAGTGATGGACCCTACGAGCAGTACTTC.

The chain joins TRBV29-1 to TRBJ2-7, with 11 bases matching TRBD1. This CDR3 spans 16 amino acids. Unmatched junction bases numbered 8, after V lost 2 bases and J lost 2 bases. Germline CDR1 SQVTM, CDR2 ANQGSEA. CDR3 sequence (DNA): TGCAGCGTTGAACCAGTCCGGACAGGGGGCACCTACGAGCAGTACTTC. It translates to CSVEPVRTGGTYEQYF.

This clone was seen just once. The chain combines TRBV19 with TRBJ1-5; D remains ambiguous. The ends were cut back, 0 bases at V and 6 bases at J, with 12 bases in the middle. The CDR3 is 15 amino acids. Per germline, CDR1 LNHDA and CDR2 SQIVND (reference sequence). The CDR3 DNA is TGTGCCAGTAGTATAGATAGTAGCAGGCTTCAGCCCCAGCATTTT. Amino acids: CASSIDSSRLQPQHF.

This clone was seen only a few times. The rearrangement links TRBV20-1 to TRBJ1-1, with unresolved D. V was shortened by 6 bases and J by 3 bases, with 8 bases between the two germline ends. In germline, CDR1 is DFQATT, CDR2 SNEGSKA (reference sequence). The length of the CDR3 is 11 residues. In DNA form, the CDR3 reads TGCAGTGCAAGGGCCGACACTGAAGCTTTCTTT. Its protein product is CSARADTEAFF.

V gene TRBV28 combines with J gene TRBJ1-3, with D perhaps TRBD1 (6 bases). Germline V gene sequence: CDR1 MDHEN, CDR2 SYDVKM. The length of the CDR3 is 15 residues. V shed 3 bases and J shed 5 bases, with 14 bases lying between them. The CDR3 DNA reads as TGTGCCAGCAGTTTGGCGGGGGGCATCAGAAACACCATATATTTT. It translates to CASSLAGGIRNTIYF.

This chain connects TRBV6-6 to TRBJ2-1; TRBD2 aligns across 14 bases. The CDR3 runs to 14 residues. V trimming: 5 bases; J trimming: 6 bases; junction bases outside the gene matches: 0. CDR1 and CDR2 (germline): MNHNY, SVGAGI (reference sequence). The CDR3 region has the DNA TGTGCCAGCAGTGGACTAGCGGGAGGCAATGAGCAGTTCTTC. Amino acid sequence: CASSGLAGGNEQFF.

The rearrangement links TRBV6-1 to TRBJ1-2; 10 positions match TRBD1. J was trimmed by 4 bases and V by 1 base; bases with no gene match: 6. Germline V gives CDR1 MNHNS, CDR2 SASEGT. This CDR3 has 16 amino acids. Here the CDR3 reads CASSEVGTGEIYGYTF. The CDR3 DNA reads as TGTGCCAGCAGTGAAGTTGGGACAGGGGAAATCTATGGCTACACCTTC.